This T cell receptor beta chain was identified in a study of a mutant IDH1 vaccine in newly diagnosed glioma. For the study at large: Weeks 1, 3, 5, 7, 11, 15, 19 and 23 were when patients received their eight vaccinations.

Time point noted: week 11, during vaccination. Every vaccination contained 300 ug of the mutant IDH1 20-mer peptide and was paired with topical imiquimod. Sequencing used immunoSEQ multiplex PCR; TCRdb keeps in-frame clones, though not all of them. The table includes some 130,000 clones, roughly 78% detected once. In the case of this clone: Its antigen is undetermined.

V lost 4 bases and J lost 1, with 11 bases in between. There are 15 residues in the CDR3. Germline CDR1 reads MNHEY; CDR2 reads SVGAGI. The sequences come from PBMCs, collected from a glioma patient whose treatment included an IDH1 peptide vaccine. J is TRBJ1-3 and V is TRBV6-5; unclear D gene. The TCR originated in a man aged 40-49 years with glioma. DNA for the CDR3: TGTGCCAGCAGTTCGAAACAACGATCTGGAAACACCATATATTTT. Residues: CASSSKQRSGNTIYF.